This is a list of T cell receptor beta chains from one sample in a study of blood T cells in healthy people across ages. TCRdb independently ran MiXCR on the 5' RACE reads; one entry per CDR3 protein. The table shows around 1,800,000 distinct CDR3 sequences, with around 40% occurring only once. Sample: blood. The receptors derive from a human donor in good health. CDR3s include the opening cysteine and the closing phenylalanine or tryptophan. Each record gives: CDR3 DNA, CDR3 protein, clone size, V gene, D gene, CDR3 length, J gene. A D gene is named only where the DNA matches it firmly. Clone size, where shown, is once, few, many, or a class for clones that have expanded.

CDR3 DNA: TGCAGTGCTAGTCAGCGGAGGTCCTACGAGCAGTACTTC
CDR3 protein: CSASQRRSYEQYF
clone size: few
V gene: TRBV20-1
D gene: NA
CDR3 length: 13
J gene: TRBJ2-7

CDR3 DNA: TGTGCCAGCAGCTCCATTAGGGGAGGTATGGATGAGCAGTTCTTC
CDR3 protein: CASSSIRGGMDEQFF
clone size: few
V gene: TRBV11-2
D gene: NA
CDR3 length: 15
J gene: TRBJ2-1

CDR3 DNA: TGCGCCAGCAGCTCGACATGGACTAGCGAGGGCACAGATACGCAGTATTTT
CDR3 protein: CASSSTWTSEGTDTQYF
clone size: NA
V gene: TRBV5-1
D gene: TRBD2
CDR3 length: 17
J gene: TRBJ2-3

CDR3 DNA: TGTGCCAGCAGCGGTCGAGGGAATCAGCCCCAGCATTTT
CDR3 protein: CASSGRGNQPQHF
clone size: NA
V gene: TRBV3-1
D gene: NA
CDR3 length: 13
J gene: TRBJ1-5

CDR3 DNA: TGCGCCAGCAGCTGGCAGGTAGCGGGGGGGCAGTACGAGCAGTACTTC
CDR3 protein: CASSWQVAGGQYEQYF
clone size: few
V gene: TRBV4-1
D gene: TRBD2
CDR3 length: 16
J gene: TRBJ2-7

CDR3 DNA: TGTGCCAGCAGCAGGGGGACCCCTGTGACGGATACGCAGTATTTT
CDR3 protein: CASSRGTPVTDTQYF
clone size: NA
V gene: TRBV6-2/TRBV6-3
D gene: TRBD1
CDR3 length: 15
J gene: TRBJ2-3

CDR3 DNA: TGCGCCAGCAGCCGAACCGCAGGGGGTGCGAACACCGGGGAGCTGTTTTTT
CDR3 protein: CASSRTAGGANTGELFF
clone size: NA
V gene: TRBV4-1
D gene: TRBD1
CDR3 length: 17
J gene: TRBJ2-2

CDR3 DNA: TGCGCCAGCAGCTTGGTGGGCCCAGGGTCTCACAATGAGCAGTTCTTC
CDR3 protein: CASSLVGPGSHNEQFF
clone size: once
V gene: TRBV5-1
D gene: NA
CDR3 length: 16
J gene: TRBJ2-1

CDR3 DNA: TGTGCCAGCAGCCCTGACGGGGATTCACCCCTCCACTTT
CDR3 protein: CASSPDGDSPLHF
clone size: few
V gene: TRBV7-3
D gene: NA
CDR3 length: 13
J gene: TRBJ1-6

CDR3 DNA: TGTGCCAGCAGCCCTTCTTTTTTAAGTGACGAGCAGTACTTC
CDR3 protein: CASSPSFLSDEQYF
clone size: NA
V gene: TRBV7-2
D gene: NA
CDR3 length: 14
J gene: TRBJ2-7

CDR3 DNA: TGCAGTGCTAGAGCTCCGACAGTTCTTCTGAATGAGCAGTTGTTC
CDR3 protein: CSARAPTVLLNEQLF
clone size: once
V gene: TRBV20-1
D gene: NA
CDR3 length: 15
J gene: TRBJ2-1

CDR3 DNA: TGCGCCAGCAGTTCCGGGACAGTCAGCACAGATACGCAGTATTTT
CDR3 protein: CASSSGTVSTDTQYF
clone size: many
V gene: TRBV5-1
D gene: TRBD1
CDR3 length: 15
J gene: TRBJ2-3

CDR3 DNA: TGTGCCAGCAGCTTTAGTCGCAGGGGGCACTACGAGCAGTACTTC
CDR3 protein: CASSFSRRGHYEQYF
clone size: NA
V gene: TRBV5-5
D gene: TRBD1
CDR3 length: 15
J gene: TRBJ2-7

CDR3 DNA: TGCAGCGTTGAAGGGGGGGCCAACTACGAGCAGTACTTC
CDR3 protein: CSVEGGANYEQYF
clone size: NA
V gene: TRBV29-1
D gene: NA
CDR3 length: 13
J gene: TRBJ2-7

CDR3 DNA: TGTGCCAGCAGCCAAGGACAGGATGAGACTGAAGCTTTCTTT
CDR3 protein: CASSQGQDETEAFF
clone size: NA
V gene: TRBV3-1
D gene: NA
CDR3 length: 14
J gene: TRBJ1-1

CDR3 DNA: TGTGCCAGCAGTCCATATCCCCCCGGGACAGGGTTACCTAACTATGGCTACACCTTC
CDR3 protein: CASSPYPPGTGLPNYGYTF
clone size: few
V gene: TRBV12-3/TRBV12-4
D gene: TRBD1
CDR3 length: 19
J gene: TRBJ1-2

CDR3 DNA: TGTGCCAGCAGCCACCGGGACAGGGGGGACGAGCAGTACTTC
CDR3 protein: CASSHRDRGDEQYF
clone size: few
V gene: TRBV3-1
D gene: TRBD1
CDR3 length: 14
J gene: TRBJ2-7

CDR3 DNA: TGCGCCAGCAGCCTCACCACAGGGGGCGGCTATGGCTACACCTTC
CDR3 protein: CASSLTTGGGYGYTF
clone size: NA
V gene: TRBV4-3
D gene: TRBD1
CDR3 length: 15
J gene: TRBJ1-2

CDR3 DNA: TGTGCCAGCAGGGACCCGGACAGATCCTCAACAGCCTACGAGCAGTACTTC
CDR3 protein: CASRDPDRSSTAYEQYF
clone size: NA
V gene: TRBV6-2/TRBV6-3
D gene: NA
CDR3 length: 17
J gene: TRBJ2-7

CDR3 DNA: TGTGCCAGCAGCTACGCCCAGCAGGTCTTACCCCAGCATTTT
CDR3 protein: CASSYAQQVLPQHF
clone size: NA
V gene: TRBV7-2
D gene: NA
CDR3 length: 14
J gene: TRBJ1-5

CDR3 DNA: TGTGCCAGCAGTGGATGGGGGGGCCCACGGAATGAGCAGTTCTTC
CDR3 protein: CASSGWGGPRNEQFF
clone size: once
V gene: TRBV25-1
D gene: NA
CDR3 length: 15
J gene: TRBJ2-1

CDR3 DNA: TGTGCCAGCAGCTTAGCGGGACAGAGTCTCTATGGCTACACCTTC
CDR3 protein: CASSLAGQSLYGYTF
clone size: NA
V gene: TRBV7-6
D gene: TRBD1
CDR3 length: 15
J gene: TRBJ1-2

CDR3 DNA: TGTGCCAGCAGTTTGGACGCCTTAGGTTGGCTAGCGGGGGCGCGGTCGGAATACAATGAGCAGTTCTTC
CDR3 protein: CASSLDALGWLAGARSEYNEQFF
clone size: NA
V gene: TRBV28
D gene: TRBD2
CDR3 length: 23
J gene: TRBJ2-1

CDR3 DNA: TGTGCCAGCAGAACTAGCGGGAGAGACAATGAGCAGTTCTTC
CDR3 protein: CASRTSGRDNEQFF
clone size: few
V gene: TRBV6-2/TRBV6-3
D gene: TRBD2
CDR3 length: 14
J gene: TRBJ2-1

CDR3 DNA: TGCAGTGCTGGAAGGGACAGGGGCTCCTTTAACTATGGCTACACCTTC
CDR3 protein: CSAGRDRGSFNYGYTF
clone size: NA
V gene: TRBV20-1
D gene: TRBD1
CDR3 length: 16
J gene: TRBJ1-2

CDR3 DNA: TGTGCCACCAGTGTCATAGGGGGCGGCTACACCTTC
CDR3 protein: CATSVIGGGYTF
clone size: NA
V gene: TRBV24-1
D gene: TRBD1
CDR3 length: 12
J gene: TRBJ1-2

CDR3 DNA: TGTGCCACCAGCCGAAGGGGAGAGACCCAGTACTTC
CDR3 protein: CATSRRGETQYF
clone size: NA
V gene: TRBV15
D gene: NA
CDR3 length: 12
J gene: TRBJ2-5

CDR3 DNA: TGCGCCAGCAGCCAAGTCCCGGGTACCTATAATTCACCCCTCCACTTT
CDR3 protein: CASSQVPGTYNSPLHF
clone size: few
V gene: TRBV4-1
D gene: NA
CDR3 length: 16
J gene: TRBJ1-6

CDR3 DNA: TGTGCCAGCAGTTACCGGGGACATTACTACGAGCAGTACTTC
CDR3 protein: CASSYRGHYYEQYF
clone size: many
V gene: TRBV6-2/TRBV6-3
D gene: NA
CDR3 length: 14
J gene: TRBJ2-7

CDR3 DNA: TGTGCCAGCAGCTTAGACAGGGCTGGTGAAAAACTGTTTTTT
CDR3 protein: CASSLDRAGEKLFF
clone size: once
V gene: TRBV7-9
D gene: NA
CDR3 length: 14
J gene: TRBJ1-4

CDR3 DNA: TGTGCCAGCAGCGCCCGACAGGGGGATTCAGATACGCAGTATTTT
CDR3 protein: CASSARQGDSDTQYF
clone size: few
V gene: TRBV6-1
D gene: TRBD1
CDR3 length: 15
J gene: TRBJ2-3

CDR3 DNA: TGTGCCAGCAGGCAATGGACAGGAAAAAACATTCAGTACTTC
CDR3 protein: CASRQWTGKNIQYF
clone size: once
V gene: TRBV28
D gene: TRBD1
CDR3 length: 14
J gene: TRBJ2-4

CDR3 DNA: TGCAGTGCCAGAACTACACCCAATCAGCCCCAGCATTTT
CDR3 protein: CSARTTPNQPQHF
clone size: NA
V gene: TRBV20-1
D gene: NA
CDR3 length: 13
J gene: TRBJ1-5

CDR3 DNA: TGTGCCAGCAGCCAGGCAGGGTGGGGTGAGGATGGCTACACCTTC
CDR3 protein: CASSQAGWGEDGYTF
clone size: NA
V gene: TRBV4-2
D gene: NA
CDR3 length: 15
J gene: TRBJ1-2

CDR3 DNA: TGTGCCAGCAGTTTAGGGGGAGGGCAGGGGGCGCCTGAAGCTTTCTTT
CDR3 protein: CASSLGGGQGAPEAFF
clone size: NA
V gene: TRBV27
D gene: TRBD1
CDR3 length: 16
J gene: TRBJ1-1

CDR3 DNA: TGTGCCAGCAACTTAACGGGGGATACGCAGTATTTT
CDR3 protein: CASNLTGDTQYF
clone size: NA
V gene: TRBV7-3
D gene: NA
CDR3 length: 12
J gene: TRBJ2-3

CDR3 DNA: TGCAGTGCTAGAGAGACAGGGATCGAGGCGACCCAGTACTTC
CDR3 protein: CSARETGIEATQYF
clone size: NA
V gene: TRBV20-1
D gene: TRBD1
CDR3 length: 14
J gene: TRBJ2-5

CDR3 DNA: TGTGCCAGCAGTTCTGGCACCCACTATGGCTACACCTTC
CDR3 protein: CASSSGTHYGYTF
clone size: many
V gene: TRBV28
D gene: NA
CDR3 length: 13
J gene: TRBJ1-2

CDR3 DNA: TGTGCCAGCTCACCGGGGACAGGGGGTATCCACGAGCAGTACTTC
CDR3 protein: CASSPGTGGIHEQYF
clone size: NA
V gene: TRBV18
D gene: TRBD1
CDR3 length: 15
J gene: TRBJ2-7

CDR3 DNA: TGTGCCAGCACCGAGGGGGGGAGCACAGATACGCAGTATTTT
CDR3 protein: CASTEGGSTDTQYF
clone size: NA
V gene: TRBV7-9
D gene: NA
CDR3 length: 14
J gene: TRBJ2-3

CDR3 DNA: TGTGCCAGCAGAATGGGGGATGAGCAGTACTTC
CDR3 protein: CASRMGDEQYF
clone size: NA
V gene: TRBV6-6
D gene: NA
CDR3 length: 11
J gene: TRBJ2-7

CDR3 DNA: TGCAGTGCTCCGGGACAGCATAATGAAAAACTGTTTTTT
CDR3 protein: CSAPGQHNEKLFF
clone size: NA
V gene: TRBV20-1
D gene: TRBD1
CDR3 length: 13
J gene: TRBJ1-4